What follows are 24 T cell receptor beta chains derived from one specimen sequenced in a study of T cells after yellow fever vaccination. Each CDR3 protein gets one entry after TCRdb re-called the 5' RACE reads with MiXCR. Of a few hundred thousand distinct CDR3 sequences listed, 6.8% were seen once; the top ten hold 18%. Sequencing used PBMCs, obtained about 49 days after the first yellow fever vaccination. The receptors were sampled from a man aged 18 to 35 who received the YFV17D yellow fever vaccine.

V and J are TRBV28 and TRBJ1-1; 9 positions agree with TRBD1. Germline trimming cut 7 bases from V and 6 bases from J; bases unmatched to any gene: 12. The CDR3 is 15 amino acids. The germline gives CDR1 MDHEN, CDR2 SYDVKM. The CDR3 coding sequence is TGTGCCAGCACCACACAGGGGGCGTTTGGCTCTGAAGCTTTCTTT. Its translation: CASTTQGAFGSEAFF.

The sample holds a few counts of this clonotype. The CDR3 reads CSASYPQGPYGYTF. The CDR3 coding sequence is TGCAGTGCTAGTTATCCTCAGGGGCCCTATGGCTACACCTTC. The chain recombines TRBV20-1 with TRBJ1-2, with a weak D call TRBD1 (6 bases). This CDR3 is built from 14 residues. The germline V and J ends were trimmed by 3 bases and 4 bases, with 15 bases remaining between them. Germline lookup yields CDR1 DFQATT and CDR2 SNEGSKA (reference sequence).

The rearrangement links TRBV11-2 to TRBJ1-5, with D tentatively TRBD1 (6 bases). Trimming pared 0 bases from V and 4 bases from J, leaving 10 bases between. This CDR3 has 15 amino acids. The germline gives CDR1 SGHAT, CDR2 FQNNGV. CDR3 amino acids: CASSLDRTANQPQHF. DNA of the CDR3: TGTGCCAGCAGCTTAGATCGGACAGCGAATCAGCCCCAGCATTTT.

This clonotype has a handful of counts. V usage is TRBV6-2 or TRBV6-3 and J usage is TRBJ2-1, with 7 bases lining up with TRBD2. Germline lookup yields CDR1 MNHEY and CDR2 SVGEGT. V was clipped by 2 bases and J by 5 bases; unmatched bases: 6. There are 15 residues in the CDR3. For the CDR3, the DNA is TGTGCCAGCAGTTACGACGGGGGGATGAACAATGAGCAGTTCTTC. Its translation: CASSYDGGMNNEQFF.

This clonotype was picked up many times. CDR3 sequence: CASSFQGPGIEAFF. CDR3 nucleotides: TGTGCCAGCAGCTTTCAAGGGCCAGGAATTGAAGCTTTCTTT. The chain combines TRBV7-9 with TRBJ1-1; D gene unclear. The germline V gene has CDR1 SEHNR and CDR2 FQNEAQ (reference sequence). The CDR3 sequence is 14 residues long. Trimming removed 3 bases from V and 7 bases from J, with 15 bases in between.

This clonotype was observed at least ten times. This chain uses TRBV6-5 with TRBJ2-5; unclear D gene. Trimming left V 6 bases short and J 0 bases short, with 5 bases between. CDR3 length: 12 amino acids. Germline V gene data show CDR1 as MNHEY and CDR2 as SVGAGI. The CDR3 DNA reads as TGTGCCAGCAGGACATACCAAGAGACCCAGTACTTC. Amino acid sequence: CASRTYQETQYF.

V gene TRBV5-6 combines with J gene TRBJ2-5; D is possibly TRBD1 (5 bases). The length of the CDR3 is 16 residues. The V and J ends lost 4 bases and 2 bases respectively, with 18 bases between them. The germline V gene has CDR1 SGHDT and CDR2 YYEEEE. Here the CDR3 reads CASSPGPDIRQETQYF. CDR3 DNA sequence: TGTGCCAGCAGCCCCGGCCCGGACATCCGGCAAGAGACCCAGTACTTC.

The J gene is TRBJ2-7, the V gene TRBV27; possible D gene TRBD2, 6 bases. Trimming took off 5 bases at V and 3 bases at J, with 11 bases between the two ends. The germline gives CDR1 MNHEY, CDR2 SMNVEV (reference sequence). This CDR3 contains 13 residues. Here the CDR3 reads CASSPGTFYEQYV. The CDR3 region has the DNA TGTGCCAGCAGTCCCGGGACTTTCTACGAGCAGTACGTC.

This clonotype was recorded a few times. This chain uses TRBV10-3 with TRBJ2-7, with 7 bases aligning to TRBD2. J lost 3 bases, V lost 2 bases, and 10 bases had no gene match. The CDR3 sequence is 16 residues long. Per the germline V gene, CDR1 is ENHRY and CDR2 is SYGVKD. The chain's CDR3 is CAISEGGAGRDYEQYV. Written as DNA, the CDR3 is TGTGCCATCAGTGAGGGAGGGGCAGGGAGGGACTACGAGCAGTACGTC.

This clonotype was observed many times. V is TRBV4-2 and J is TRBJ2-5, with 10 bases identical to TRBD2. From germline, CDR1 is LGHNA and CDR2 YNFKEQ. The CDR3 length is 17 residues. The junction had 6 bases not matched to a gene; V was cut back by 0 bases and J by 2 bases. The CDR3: CASSQDGVSGGQETQYF. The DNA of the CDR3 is TGTGCCAGCAGCCAAGATGGGGTTAGCGGGGGGCAAGAGACCCAGTACTTC.

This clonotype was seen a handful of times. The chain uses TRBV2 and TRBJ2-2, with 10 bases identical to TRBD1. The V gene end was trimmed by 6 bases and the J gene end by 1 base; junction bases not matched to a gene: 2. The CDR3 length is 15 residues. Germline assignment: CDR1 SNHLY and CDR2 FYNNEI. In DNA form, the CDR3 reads TGTGCCAGCAGAAGGACAGGGGGGAACACCGGGGAGCTGTTTTTT. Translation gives CASRRTGGNTGELFF.

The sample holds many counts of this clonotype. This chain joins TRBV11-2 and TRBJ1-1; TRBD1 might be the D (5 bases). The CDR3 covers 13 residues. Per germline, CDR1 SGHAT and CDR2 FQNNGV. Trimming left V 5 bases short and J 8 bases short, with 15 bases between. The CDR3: CASSLPDSAEAFF. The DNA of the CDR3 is TGTGCCAGCAGCCTTCCTGACAGCGCCGAAGCTTTCTTT.

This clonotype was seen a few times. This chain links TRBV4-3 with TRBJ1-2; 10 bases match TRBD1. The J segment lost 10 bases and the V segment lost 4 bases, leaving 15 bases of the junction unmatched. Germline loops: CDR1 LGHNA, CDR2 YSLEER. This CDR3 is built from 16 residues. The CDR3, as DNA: TGCGCCAGCAGCCCTTGGGGGACAGGGGCGAAGATAGACTACACCTTC. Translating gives CASSPWGTGAKIDYTF.

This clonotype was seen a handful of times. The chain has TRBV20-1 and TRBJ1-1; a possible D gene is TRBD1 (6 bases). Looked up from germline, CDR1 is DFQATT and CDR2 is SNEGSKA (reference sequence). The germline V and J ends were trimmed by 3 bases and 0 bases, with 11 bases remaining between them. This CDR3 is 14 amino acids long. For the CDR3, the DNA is TGCAGTGCTAGGACAGGACGAATGAACACTGAAGCTTTCTTT. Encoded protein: CSARTGRMNTEAFF.

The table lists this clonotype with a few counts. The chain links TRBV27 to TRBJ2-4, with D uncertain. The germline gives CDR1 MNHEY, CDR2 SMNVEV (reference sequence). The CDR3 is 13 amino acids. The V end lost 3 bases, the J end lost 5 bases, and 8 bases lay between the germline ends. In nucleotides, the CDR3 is TGTGCCAGCAGTTTTAGTCGTGAAAACATTCAGTACTTC. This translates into CASSFSRENIQYF.

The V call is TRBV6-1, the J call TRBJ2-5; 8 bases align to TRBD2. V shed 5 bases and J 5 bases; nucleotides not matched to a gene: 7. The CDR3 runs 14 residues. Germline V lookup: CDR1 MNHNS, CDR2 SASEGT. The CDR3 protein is CASSQGLGSETQYF. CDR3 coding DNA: TGTGCCAGCAGTCAGGGACTAGGTAGCGAGACCCAGTACTTC.

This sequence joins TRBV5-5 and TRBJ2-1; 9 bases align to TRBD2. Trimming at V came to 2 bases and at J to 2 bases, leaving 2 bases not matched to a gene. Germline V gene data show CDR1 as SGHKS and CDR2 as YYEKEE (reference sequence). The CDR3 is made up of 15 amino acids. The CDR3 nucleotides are TGTGCCAGCAGCTTTCTAGCGGGGACCTACAATGAGCAGTTCTTC. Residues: CASSFLAGTYNEQFF.

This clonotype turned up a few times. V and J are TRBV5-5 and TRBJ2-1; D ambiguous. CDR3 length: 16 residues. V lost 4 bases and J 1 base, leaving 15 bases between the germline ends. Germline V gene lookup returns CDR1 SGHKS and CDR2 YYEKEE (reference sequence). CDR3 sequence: CASSPPMLGSYNEQFF. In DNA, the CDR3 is TGTGCCAGCAGCCCCCCGATGCTAGGGTCCTACAATGAGCAGTTCTTC.

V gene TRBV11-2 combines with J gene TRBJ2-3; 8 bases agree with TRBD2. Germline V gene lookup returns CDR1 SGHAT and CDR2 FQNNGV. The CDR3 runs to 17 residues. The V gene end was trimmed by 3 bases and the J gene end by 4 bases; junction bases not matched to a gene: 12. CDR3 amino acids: CASSFLRGTRGADTQYF. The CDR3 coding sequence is TGTGCCAGCAGCTTTCTTCGGGGGACTAGGGGCGCAGATACGCAGTATTTT.

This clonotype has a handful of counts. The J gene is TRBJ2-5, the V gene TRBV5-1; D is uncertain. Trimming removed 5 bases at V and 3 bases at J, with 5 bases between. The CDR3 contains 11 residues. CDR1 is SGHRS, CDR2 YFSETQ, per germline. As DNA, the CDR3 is TGCGCCAGCAGAGTCAAAGAGACCCAGTACTTC. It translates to CASRVKETQYF.

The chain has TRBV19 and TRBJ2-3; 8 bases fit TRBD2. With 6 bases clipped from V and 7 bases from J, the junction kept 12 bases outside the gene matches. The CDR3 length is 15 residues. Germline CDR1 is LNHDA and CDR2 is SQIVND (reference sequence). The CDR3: CASRFAGGLGYTQYF. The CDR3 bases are TGTGCCAGTAGGTTTGCGGGGGGCCTCGGTTATACGCAGTATTTT.

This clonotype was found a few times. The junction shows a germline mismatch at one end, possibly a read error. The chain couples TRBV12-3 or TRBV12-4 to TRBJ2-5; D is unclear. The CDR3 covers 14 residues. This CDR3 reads CASSLVRFQATQYF. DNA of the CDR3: TGTGCCAGCAGTTTAGTTCGGTTCCAAGCGACCCAGTACTTC.

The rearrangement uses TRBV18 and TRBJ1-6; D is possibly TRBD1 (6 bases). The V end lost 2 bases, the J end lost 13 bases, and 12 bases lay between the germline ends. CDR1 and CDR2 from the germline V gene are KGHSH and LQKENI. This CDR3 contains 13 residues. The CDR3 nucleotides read TGTGCCAGCTCACCAGACAGGAGGAGTCCCCTCCACTTT. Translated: CASSPDRRSPLHF.

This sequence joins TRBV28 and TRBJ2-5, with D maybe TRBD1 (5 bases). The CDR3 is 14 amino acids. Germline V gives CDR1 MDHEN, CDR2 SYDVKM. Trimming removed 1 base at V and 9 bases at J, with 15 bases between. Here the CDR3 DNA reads TGTGCCAGCAGTTTATCAGCGACAGTAGGGGCCCAGTACTTC. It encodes CASSLSATVGAQYF.